This T cell receptor (beta chain) originates from a study of post-analysis software for immune sequencing data. TCR beta cDNA libraries had unique molecular identifiers. TCRdb analysed the PCR reads with MiXCR anew, one entry per CDR3 protein. The repertoire holds roughly 570,000 distinct CDR3 sequences, with around 31% as singletons. Study observations and caveats: Batch-matched samples strongly co-clustered by F measure. Roughly five TRBV segments appeared more often in patients than in controls, and TRBV5-6, TRBV5-1 and TRBV20-1 were among these. Controls had significantly higher normalized Chao1 diversity than multiple sclerosis patients.

This clonotype was observed once. Its antigen is unidentified. Germline V gene sequence: CDR1 SGDLS, CDR2 YYNGEE. The CDR3 runs to 16 residues. Trimming cost V 1 base and J 4 bases, with 15 bases left between them. Source material: blood. This rearrangement joins TRBV9 to TRBJ1-3; D not certain. The TCR sequence derives from a girl aged 2 to 17 with multiple sclerosis. Written as DNA, the CDR3 is TGTGCCAGCAGCGTATCTCAAGGCCCCCGGGGAAACACCATATATTTT. Its translation is CASSVSQGPRGNTIYF.